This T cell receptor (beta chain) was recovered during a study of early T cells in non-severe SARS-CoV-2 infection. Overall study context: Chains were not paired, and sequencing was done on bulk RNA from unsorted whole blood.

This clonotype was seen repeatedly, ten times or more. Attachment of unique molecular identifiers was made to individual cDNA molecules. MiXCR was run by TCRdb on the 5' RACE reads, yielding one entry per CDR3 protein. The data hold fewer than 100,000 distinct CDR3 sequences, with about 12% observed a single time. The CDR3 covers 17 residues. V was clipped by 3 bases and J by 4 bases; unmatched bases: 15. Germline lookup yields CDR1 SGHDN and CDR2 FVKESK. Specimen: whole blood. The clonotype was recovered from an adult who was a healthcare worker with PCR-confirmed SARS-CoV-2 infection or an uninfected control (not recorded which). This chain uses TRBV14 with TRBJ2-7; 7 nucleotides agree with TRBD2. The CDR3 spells CASSQFSGQPWIYEQYF. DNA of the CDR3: TGTGCCAGCAGCCAGTTTAGCGGGCAACCCTGGATTTACGAGCAGTACTTC.